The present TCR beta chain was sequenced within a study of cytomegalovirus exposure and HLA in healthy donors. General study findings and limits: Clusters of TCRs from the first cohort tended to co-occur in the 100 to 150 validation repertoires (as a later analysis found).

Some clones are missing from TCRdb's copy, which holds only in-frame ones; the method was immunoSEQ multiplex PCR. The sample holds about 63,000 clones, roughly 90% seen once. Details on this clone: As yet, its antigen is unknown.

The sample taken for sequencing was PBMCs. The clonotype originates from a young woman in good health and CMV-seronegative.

The CDR3 DNA follows: TGTGCCACCAGATATTCGTCCTACGAGCAGTACTTC. It yields the protein CATRYSSYEQYF. V and J are TRBV15 and TRBJ2-7; no reliable D call. The CDR3 length is 12 residues. CDR1 LNHNV and CDR2 YYDKDF come from the germline V gene (reference sequence). V lost 6 bases, J lost 1 base, and 7 bases lay in between.